This TCR beta chain comes out of a study of glioma-infiltrating T cells. The iRepertoire nested amplicon-rescue multiplex PCR amplified TCR alpha and beta CDR3s from RNA. In TCRdb, the multiplex PCR reads were re-called with MiXCR into one record per CDR3 protein. Of around 140,000 distinct CDR3 sequences listed, 35% to 50% were seen once; the top ten hold about 18%. This clonotype was seen only a few times. CDR1 ENHRY and CDR2 SYGVKD come from the germline V gene. Trimming left V 5 bases short and J 2 bases short, with 18 bases between. The CDR3 has 16 residues. Sequenced: glioma tissue, nonneoplastic brain tissue, or PBMCs (not recorded which). The chain uses TRBV10-3 and TRBJ2-5; tentative D call: TRBD2 (5 bases). The TCR was taken from a human donor with low-grade glioma or glioblastoma, undergoing nonglioma brain surgery, or in good health (not recorded which). The CDR3 here is CAISPRSSRSQETQYF. CDR3 DNA: TGTGCCATCAGTCCGCGGTCTAGCCGGAGTCAAGAGACCCAGTACTTC.